What follows is one T cell receptor beta chain and its context. V lost 4 bases, J lost 0 bases, and 17 bases lay in between. This CDR3 is 17 amino acids long. Both 60 Vbeta primers and 13 Jbeta primers went into the PCR. Assay used: immunoSEQ multiplex PCR; TCRdb lists only in-frame clones, some missing. The data hold roughly 34,000 clones, with roughly 82% observed a single time. The sample belongs to a study of cytomegalovirus exposure and HLA in healthy donors. There were likely unrecorded immune exposures, though donors were nominally healthy when sampled. Sequenced input: PBMCs. The chain employs TRBV5-3 and TRBJ1-5; possible D gene TRBD1, 6 bases. TRBV5-3 falls under the ORF class, with uncertain function. This clonotype originated in a woman younger than 35 in good health and CMV-seronegative. CDR3 nucleotide sequence: TGTGCCAGAAGCCTTACTGAGGGGGAGAGTAGCAATCAGCCCCAGCATTTT. The encoded protein is CARSLTEGESSNQPQHF.